This T cell receptor (beta chain) was captured in a study of cytomegalovirus exposure and HLA in healthy donors. The CDR3 covers 15 residues. V gave up 3 bases and J gave up 5 bases; unmatched junction bases: 9. Germline CDR1 is SGHNT and CDR2 is YYREEE (reference sequence). Produced via immunoSEQ multiplex PCR; TCRdb's table is partial and in-frame only. The table shows around 180,000 clones, with roughly 80% occurring only once. The material sequenced was PBMCs. This TCR came from a man aged 18 to 29 in good health and CMV-seropositive. The chain is built from TRBV5-4 and TRBJ2-7; 9 bases fit TRBD1. DNA for the CDR3: TGTGCCAGCAGCTCCCCCGGGACAGGGAAGGACGAGCAGTACTTC. This encodes CASSSPGTGKDEQYF.